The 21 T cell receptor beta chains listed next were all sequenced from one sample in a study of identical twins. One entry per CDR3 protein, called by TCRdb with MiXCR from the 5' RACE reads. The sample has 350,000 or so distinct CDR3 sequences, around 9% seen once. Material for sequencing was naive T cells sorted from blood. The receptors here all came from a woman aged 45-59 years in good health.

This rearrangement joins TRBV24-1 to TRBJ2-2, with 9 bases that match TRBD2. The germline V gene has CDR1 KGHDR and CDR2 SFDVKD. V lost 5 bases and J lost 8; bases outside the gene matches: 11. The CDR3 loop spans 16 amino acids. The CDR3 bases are TGTGCCACCAGTGCCTATGGGGGACTAGCTTCTGGGGAGCTGTTTTTT. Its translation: CATSAYGGLASGELFF.

CDR3 nucleotides: TGTGCCAGCAGTTCCCCTCGGGACGACTACAATGAGCAGTTCTTC. Protein product: CASSSPRDDYNEQFF. The rearrangement uses TRBV28 and TRBJ2-1; D may be TRBD1 or TRBD2 (5 bases each). The CDR3 runs 15 residues. Trimming stripped 4 bases from V and 3 bases from J, with 13 bases between. Germline loops: CDR1 MDHEN, CDR2 SYDVKM.

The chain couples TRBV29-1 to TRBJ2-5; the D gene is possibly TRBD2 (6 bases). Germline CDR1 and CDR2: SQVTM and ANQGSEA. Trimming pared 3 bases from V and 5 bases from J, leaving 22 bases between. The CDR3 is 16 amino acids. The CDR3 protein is CSVDRRGLALGETQYF. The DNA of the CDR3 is TGCAGCGTTGACCGTAGGGGTCTAGCGTTAGGGGAGACCCAGTACTTC.

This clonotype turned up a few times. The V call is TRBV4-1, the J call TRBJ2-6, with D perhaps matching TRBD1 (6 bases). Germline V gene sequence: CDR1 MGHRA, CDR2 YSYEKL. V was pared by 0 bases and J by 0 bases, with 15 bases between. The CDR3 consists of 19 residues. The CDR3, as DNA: TGCGCCAGCAGCCAAGAAGAGGTCTCAGGGGCCTCTGGGGCCAACGTCCTGACTTTC. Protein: CASSQEEVSGASGANVLTF.

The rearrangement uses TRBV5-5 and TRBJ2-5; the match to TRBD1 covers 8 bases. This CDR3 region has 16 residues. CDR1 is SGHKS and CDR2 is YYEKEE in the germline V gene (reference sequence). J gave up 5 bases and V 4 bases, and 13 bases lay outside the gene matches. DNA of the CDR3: TGTGCCAGCAGCCCACAGCCCCAGGGGGCCGGGGAGACCCAGTACTTC. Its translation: CASSPQPQGAGETQYF.

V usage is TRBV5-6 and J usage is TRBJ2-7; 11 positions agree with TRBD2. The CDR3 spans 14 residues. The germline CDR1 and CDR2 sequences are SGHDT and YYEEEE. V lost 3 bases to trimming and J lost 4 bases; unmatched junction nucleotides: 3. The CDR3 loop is CASSSGLADYEQYV. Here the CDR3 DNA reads TGTGCCAGCAGCTCGGGACTAGCGGATTACGAGCAGTACGTC.

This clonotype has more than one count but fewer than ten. The CDR3 loop reads CASSPRWDRGADTQYF. The CDR3 DNA sequence: TGCGCCAGCAGCCCAAGATGGGACAGGGGTGCAGATACGCAGTATTTT. V is TRBV5-1 and J is TRBJ2-3; 10 bases agree with TRBD1. V lost 4 bases and J lost 4; bases outside the gene matches: 9. The CDR3 length is 16 residues. Germline lookup yields CDR1 SGHRS and CDR2 YFSETQ.

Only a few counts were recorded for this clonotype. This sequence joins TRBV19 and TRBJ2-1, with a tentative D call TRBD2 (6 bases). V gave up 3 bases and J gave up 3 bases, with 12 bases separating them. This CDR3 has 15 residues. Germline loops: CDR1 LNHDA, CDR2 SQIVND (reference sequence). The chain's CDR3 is CASSIGGSLYNEQFF. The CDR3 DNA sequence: TGTGCCAGTAGTATTGGAGGGTCCCTCTACAATGAGCAGTTCTTC.

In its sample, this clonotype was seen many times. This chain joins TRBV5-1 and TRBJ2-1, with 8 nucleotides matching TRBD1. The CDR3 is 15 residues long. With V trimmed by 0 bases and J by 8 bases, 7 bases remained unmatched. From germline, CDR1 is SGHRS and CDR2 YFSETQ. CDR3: CASSLGSGGFDEQFF. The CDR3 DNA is TGCGCCAGCAGCTTGGGGTCAGGGGGCTTTGATGAGCAGTTCTTC.

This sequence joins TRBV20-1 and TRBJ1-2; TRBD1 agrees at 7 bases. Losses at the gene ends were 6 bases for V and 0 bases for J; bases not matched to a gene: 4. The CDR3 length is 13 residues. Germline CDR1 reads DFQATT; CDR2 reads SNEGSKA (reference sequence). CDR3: CSARQGANYGYTF. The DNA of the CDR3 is TGCAGTGCCAGACAGGGCGCTAACTATGGCTACACCTTC.

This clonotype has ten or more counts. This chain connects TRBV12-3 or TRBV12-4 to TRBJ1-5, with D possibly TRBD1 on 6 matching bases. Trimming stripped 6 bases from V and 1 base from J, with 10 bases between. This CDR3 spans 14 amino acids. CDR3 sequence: CASSSTGSNQPQHF. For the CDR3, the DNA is TGTGCCAGCAGCTCCACAGGGAGCAATCAGCCCCAGCATTTT.

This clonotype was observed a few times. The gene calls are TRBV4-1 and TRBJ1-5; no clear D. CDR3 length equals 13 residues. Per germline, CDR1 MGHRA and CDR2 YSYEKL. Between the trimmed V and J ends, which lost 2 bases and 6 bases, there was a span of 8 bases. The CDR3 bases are TGCGCCAGCAGCCAACCTGGTAGTCAGCCCCAGCATTTT. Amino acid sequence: CASSQPGSQPQHF.

The DNA of the CDR3 is TGCAGTGCTAGAGTAGACAATAGCAATCAGCCCCAGCATTTT. It yields the protein CSARVDNSNQPQHF. This rearrangement joins TRBV20-1 to TRBJ1-5; no definite D call. V was pared by 1 base and J by 0 bases, with 7 bases between. The CDR3 runs 14 residues. Germline CDR1 and CDR2: DFQATT and SNEGSKA (reference sequence).

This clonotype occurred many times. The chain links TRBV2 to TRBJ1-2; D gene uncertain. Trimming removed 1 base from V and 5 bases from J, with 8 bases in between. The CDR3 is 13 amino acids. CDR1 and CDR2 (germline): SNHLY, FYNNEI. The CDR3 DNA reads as TGTGCCAGCAGTGAAGGGGATCTATATGGCTACACCTTC. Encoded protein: CASSEGDLYGYTF.

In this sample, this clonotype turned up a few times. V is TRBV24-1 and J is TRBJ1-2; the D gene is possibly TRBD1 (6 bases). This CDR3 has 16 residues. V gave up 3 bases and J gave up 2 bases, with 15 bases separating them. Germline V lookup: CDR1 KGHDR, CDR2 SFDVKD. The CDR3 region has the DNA TGTGCCACCAGTGATAACCGGGACATAATAAACTATGGCTACACCTTC. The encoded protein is CATSDNRDIINYGYTF.

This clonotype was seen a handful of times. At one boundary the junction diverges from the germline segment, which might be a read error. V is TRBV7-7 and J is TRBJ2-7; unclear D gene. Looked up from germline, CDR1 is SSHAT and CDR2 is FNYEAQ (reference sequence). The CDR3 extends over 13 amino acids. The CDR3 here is CASSLDEFYEQYF. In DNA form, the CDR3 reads TGTGCTAGCAGCTTAGACGAGTTCTACGAGCAGTACTTC. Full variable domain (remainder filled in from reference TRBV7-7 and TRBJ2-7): GAGVSQSPRYKVTKRGQDVTLRCDPISSHATLYWYQQALGQGPEFLTYFNYEAQPDKSGLPSDRFSAERPEGSISTLTIQRTEQRDSAMYRCASSLDEFYEQYFGPGTRLTVT.

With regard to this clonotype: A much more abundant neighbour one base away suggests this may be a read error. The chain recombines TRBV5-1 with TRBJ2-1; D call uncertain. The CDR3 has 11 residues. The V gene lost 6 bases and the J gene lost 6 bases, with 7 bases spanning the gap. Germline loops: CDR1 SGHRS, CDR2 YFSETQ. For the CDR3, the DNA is TGCGCCAGCACTTCGACCAATGAGCAGTTCTTC. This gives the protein CASTSTNEQFF.

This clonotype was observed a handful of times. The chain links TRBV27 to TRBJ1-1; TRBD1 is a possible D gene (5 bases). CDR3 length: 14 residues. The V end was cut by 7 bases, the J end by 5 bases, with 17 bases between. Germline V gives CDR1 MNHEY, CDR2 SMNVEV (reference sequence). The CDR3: CASTGAGFMTEAFF. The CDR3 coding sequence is TGTGCCAGCACCGGGGCAGGGTTTATGACTGAAGCTTTCTTT.

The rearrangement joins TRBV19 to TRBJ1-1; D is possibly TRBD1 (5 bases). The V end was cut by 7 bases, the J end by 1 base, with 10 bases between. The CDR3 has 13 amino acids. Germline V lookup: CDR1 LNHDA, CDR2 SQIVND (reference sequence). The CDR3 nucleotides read TGTGCCAGTACCTGGACACCGAACACTGAAGCTTTCTTT. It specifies CASTWTPNTEAFF.

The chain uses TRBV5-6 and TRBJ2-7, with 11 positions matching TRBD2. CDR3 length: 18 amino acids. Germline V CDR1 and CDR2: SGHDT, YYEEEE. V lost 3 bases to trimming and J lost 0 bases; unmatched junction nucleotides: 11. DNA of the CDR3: TGTGCCAGCAGCTCCTCCCTCAAAACTAGCGGGAGCTCCTACGAGCAGTACGTC. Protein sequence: CASSSSLKTSGSSYEQYV.

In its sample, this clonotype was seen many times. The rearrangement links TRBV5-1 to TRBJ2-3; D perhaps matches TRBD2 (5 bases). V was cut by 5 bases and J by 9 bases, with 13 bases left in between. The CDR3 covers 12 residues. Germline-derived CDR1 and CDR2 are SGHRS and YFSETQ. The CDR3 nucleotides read TGCGCCAGCAGGGACGGTCGGGGAACGCAGTATTTT. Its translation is CASRDGRGTQYF. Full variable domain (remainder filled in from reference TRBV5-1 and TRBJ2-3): KAGVTQTPRYLIKTRGQQVTLSCSPISGHRSVSWYQQTPGQGLQFLFEYFSETQRNKGNFPGRFSGRQFSNSRSEMNVSTLELGDSALYLCASRDGRGTQYFGPGTRLTVL.